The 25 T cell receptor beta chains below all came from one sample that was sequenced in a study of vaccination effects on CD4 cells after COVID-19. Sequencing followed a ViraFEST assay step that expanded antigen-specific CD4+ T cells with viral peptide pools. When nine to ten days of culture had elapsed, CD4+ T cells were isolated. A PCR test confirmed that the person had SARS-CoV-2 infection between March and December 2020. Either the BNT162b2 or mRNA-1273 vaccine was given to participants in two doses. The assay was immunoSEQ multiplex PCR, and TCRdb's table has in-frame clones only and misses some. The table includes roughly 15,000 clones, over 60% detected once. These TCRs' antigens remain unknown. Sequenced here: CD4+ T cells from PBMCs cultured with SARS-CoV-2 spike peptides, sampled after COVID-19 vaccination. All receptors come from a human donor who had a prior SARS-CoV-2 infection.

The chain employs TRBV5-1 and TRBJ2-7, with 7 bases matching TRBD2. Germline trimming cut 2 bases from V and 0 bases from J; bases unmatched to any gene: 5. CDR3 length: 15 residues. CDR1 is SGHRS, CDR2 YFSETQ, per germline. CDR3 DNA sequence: TGCGCCAGCAGCTTAAGCGGGGACCCCTCCTACGAGCAGTACTTC. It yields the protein CASSLSGDPSYEQYF.

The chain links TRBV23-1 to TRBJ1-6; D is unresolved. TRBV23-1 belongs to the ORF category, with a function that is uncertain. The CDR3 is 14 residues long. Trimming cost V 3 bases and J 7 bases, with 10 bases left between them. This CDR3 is CASSHPGWNSPLHF. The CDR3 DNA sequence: TGCGCCAGCAGTCACCCAGGATGGAATTCACCCCTCCACTTT.

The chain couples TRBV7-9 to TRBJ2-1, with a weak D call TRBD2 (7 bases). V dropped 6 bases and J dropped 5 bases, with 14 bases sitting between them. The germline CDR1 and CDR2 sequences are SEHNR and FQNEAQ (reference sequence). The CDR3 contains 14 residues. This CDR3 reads CASRPKGGNNEQFF. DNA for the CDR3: TGTGCCAGCAGACCGAAGGGGGGGAACAATGAGCAGTTCTTC.

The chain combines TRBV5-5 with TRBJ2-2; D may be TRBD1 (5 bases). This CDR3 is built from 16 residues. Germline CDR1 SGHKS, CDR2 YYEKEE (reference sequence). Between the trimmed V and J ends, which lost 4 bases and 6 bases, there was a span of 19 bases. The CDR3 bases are TGTGCCAGCAGCCTCGCCGGGCCACCCAGGGCCGGGGAGCTGTTTTTT. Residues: CASSLAGPPRAGELFF.

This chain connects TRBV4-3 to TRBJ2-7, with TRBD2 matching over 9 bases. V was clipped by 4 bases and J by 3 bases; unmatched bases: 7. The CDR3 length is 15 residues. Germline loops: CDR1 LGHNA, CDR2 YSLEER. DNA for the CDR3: TGCGCCAGCAGCCTTCGGGTAGCGGGAGACTACGAGCAGTACTTC. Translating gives CASSLRVAGDYEQYF.

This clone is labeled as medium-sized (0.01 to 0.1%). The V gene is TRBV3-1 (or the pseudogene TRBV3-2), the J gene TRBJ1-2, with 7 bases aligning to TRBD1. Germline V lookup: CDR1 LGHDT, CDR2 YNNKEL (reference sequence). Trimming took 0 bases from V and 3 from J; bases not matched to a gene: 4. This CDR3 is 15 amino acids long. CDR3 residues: CASSQDRTGYYGYTF. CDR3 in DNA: TGTGCCAGCAGCCAAGATAGGACAGGCTACTATGGCTACACCTTC.

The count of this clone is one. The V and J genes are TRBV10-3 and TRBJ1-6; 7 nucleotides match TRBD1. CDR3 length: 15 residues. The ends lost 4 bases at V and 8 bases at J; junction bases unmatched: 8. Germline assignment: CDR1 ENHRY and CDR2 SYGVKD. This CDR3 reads CAISATGAEDSPLHF. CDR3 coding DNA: TGTGCCATCAGTGCCACAGGGGCTGAGGATTCACCCCTCCACTTT.

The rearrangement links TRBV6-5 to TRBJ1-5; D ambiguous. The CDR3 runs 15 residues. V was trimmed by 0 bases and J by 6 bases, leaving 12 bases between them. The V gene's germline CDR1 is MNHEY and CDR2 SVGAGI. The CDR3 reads CASSYSMGTAQPQHF. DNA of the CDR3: TGTGCCAGCAGTTACTCGATGGGAACTGCTCAGCCCCAGCATTTT.

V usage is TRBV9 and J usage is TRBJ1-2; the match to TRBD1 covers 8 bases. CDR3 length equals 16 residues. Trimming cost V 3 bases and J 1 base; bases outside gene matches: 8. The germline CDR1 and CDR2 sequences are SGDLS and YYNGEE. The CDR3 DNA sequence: TGTGCCAGCAGCGCCTCGACAGGGGTTCTTAACTATGGCTACACCTTC. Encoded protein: CASSASTGVLNYGYTF. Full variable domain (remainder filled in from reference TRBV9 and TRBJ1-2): DSGVTQTPKHLITATGQRVTLRCSPRSGDLSVYWYQQSLDQGLQFLIQYYNGEERAKGNILERFSAQQFPDLHSELNLSSLELGDSALYFCASSASTGVLNYGYTFGSGTRLTVV.

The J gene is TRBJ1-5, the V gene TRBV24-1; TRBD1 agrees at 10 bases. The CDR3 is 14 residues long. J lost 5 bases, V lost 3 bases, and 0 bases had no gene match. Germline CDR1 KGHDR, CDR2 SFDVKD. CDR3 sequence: CATSDGQGDQPQHF. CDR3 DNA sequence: TGTGCCACCAGTGATGGACAGGGGGATCAGCCCCAGCATTTT.

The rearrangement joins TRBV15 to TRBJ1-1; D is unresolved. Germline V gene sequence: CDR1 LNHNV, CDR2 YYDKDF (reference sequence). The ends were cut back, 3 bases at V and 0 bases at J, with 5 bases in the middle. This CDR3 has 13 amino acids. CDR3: CATSRAVNTEAFF. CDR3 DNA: TGTGCCACCAGCAGGGCGGTGAACACTGAAGCTTTCTTT. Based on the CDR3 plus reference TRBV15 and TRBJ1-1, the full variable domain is DAMVIQNPRYQVTQFGKPVTLSCSQTLNHNVMYWYQQKSSQAPKLLFHYYDKDFNNEADTPDNFQSRRPNTSFCFLDIRSPGLGDTAMYLCATSRAVNTEAFFGQGTRLTVV.

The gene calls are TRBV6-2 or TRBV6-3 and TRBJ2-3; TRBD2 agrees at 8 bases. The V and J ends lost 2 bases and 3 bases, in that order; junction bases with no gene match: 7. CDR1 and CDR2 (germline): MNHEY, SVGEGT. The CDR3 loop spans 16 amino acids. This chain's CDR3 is CASSYQAGGETDTQYF. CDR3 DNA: TGTGCCAGCAGTTACCAGGCGGGGGGCGAGACAGATACGCAGTATTTT.

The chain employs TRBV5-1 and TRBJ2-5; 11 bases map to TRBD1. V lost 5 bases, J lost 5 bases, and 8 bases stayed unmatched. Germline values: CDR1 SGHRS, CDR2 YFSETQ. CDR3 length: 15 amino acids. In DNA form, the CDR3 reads TGCGCCAGCAGTTCCGGGACAGGGGGTATGGAGACCCAGTACTTC. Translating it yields CASSSGTGGMETQYF.

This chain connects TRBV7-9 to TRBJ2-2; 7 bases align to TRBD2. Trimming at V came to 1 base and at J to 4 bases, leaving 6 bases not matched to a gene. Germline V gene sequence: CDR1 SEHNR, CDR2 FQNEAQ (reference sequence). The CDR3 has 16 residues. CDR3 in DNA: TGTGCCAGCAGCTTAGAAGCGGGGATCCCCACCGGGGAGCTGTTTTTT. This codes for CASSLEAGIPTGELFF.

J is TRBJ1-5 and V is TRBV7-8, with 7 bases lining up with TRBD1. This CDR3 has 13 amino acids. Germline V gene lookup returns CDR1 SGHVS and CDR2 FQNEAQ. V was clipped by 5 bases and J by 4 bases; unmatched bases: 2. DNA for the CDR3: TGTGCCAGCAGCGACAGGGTAAATCAGCCCCAGCATTTT. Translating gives CASSDRVNQPQHF.

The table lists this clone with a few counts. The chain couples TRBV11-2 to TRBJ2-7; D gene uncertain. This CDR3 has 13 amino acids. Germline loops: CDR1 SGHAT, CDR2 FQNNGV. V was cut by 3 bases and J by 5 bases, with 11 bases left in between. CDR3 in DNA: TGTGCCAGCAGCTTTGAGGTCCGGGACGAGCAGTACTTC. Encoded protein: CASSFEVRDEQYF.

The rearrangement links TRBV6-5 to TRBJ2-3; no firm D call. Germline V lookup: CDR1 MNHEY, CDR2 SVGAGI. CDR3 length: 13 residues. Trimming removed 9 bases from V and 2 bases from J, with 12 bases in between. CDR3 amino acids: CASTKQITDTQYF. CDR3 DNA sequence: TGTGCCAGTACTAAGCAGATCACAGATACGCAGTATTTT.

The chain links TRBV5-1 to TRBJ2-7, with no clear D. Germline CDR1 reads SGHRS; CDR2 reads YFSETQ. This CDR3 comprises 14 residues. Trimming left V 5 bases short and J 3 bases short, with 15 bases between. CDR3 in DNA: TGCGCCAGCAGACGAGAGCCACCCAACTACGAGCAGTACTTC. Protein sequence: CASRREPPNYEQYF.

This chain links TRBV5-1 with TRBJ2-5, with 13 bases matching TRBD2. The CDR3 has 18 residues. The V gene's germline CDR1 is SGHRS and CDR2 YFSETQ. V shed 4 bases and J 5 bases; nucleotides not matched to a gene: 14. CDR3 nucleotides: TGCGCCAGCAGCCGACAACCGACTAGCGGGGGGTCACGGGAGACCCAGTACTTC. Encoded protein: CASSRQPTSGGSRETQYF. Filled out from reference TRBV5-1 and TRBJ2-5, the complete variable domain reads KAGVTQTPRYLIKTRGQQVTLSCSPISGHRSVSWYQQTPGQGLQFLFEYFSETQRNKGNFPGRFSGRQFSNSRSEMNVSTLELGDSALYLCASSRQPTSGGSRETQYFGPGTRLLVL.

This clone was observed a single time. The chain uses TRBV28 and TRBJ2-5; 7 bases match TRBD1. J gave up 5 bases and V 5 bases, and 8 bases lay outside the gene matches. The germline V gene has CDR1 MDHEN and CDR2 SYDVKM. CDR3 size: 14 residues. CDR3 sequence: CASSPRTGSETQYF. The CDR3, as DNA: TGTGCCAGCAGTCCCCGGACAGGTTCGGAGACCCAGTACTTC.

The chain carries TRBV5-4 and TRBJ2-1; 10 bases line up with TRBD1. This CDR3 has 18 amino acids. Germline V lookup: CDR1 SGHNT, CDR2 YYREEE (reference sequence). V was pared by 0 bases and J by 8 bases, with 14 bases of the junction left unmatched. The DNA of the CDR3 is TGTGCCAGCAGCTTGGAGTTGTGGGGGGGACAGGGGATCGATGAGCAGTTCTTC. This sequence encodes CASSLELWGGQGIDEQFF.

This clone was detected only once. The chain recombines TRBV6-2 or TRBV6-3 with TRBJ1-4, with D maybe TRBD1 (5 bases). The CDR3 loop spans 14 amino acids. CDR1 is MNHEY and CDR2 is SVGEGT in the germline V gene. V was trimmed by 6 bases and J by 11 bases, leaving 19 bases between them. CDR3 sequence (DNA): TGTGCCAGCAGCCCGACGGCGGCAGGGTGGAAACTGTTTTTT. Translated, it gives CASSPTAAGWKLFF.

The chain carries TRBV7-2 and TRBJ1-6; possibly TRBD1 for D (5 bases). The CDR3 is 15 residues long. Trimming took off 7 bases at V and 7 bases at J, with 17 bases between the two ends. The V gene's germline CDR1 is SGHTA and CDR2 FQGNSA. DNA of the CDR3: TGTGCCAGCATCAATATTCAGGGTGGAAATTCACCCCTCCACTTT. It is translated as CASINIQGGNSPLHF.

The CDR3 protein is CASSHGGLRIHEQYF. The CDR3 DNA follows: TGTGCCAGCAGCCACGGGGGACTGAGGATCCACGAGCAGTACTTC. This chain links TRBV3-1 (or the pseudogene TRBV3-2) with TRBJ2-7, with D possibly matching TRBD2 (6 bases). V lost 3 bases and J 5 bases, leaving 17 bases between the germline ends. Germline V gives CDR1 LGHDT, CDR2 YNNKEL (reference sequence). The CDR3 totals 15 residues.

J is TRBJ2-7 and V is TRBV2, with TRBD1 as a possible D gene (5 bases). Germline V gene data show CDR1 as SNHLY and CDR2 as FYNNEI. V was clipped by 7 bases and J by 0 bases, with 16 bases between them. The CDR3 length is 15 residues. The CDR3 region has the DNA TGTGCCAGCAATAATGGGGCTTCCAGCTCCTACGAGCAGTACTTC. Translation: CASNNGASSSYEQYF.